This T cell receptor (beta chain) was documented in a study of T-cell memory formation after mild COVID-19. Germline trimming cut 5 bases from V and 4 bases from J; bases unmatched to any gene: 17. Germline CDR1 and CDR2: MNHNY and SVGAGI (reference sequence). This CDR3 contains 17 residues. TCRdb processed the 5' RACE reads anew with MiXCR; each CDR3 protein has one entry. The profile shows 450,000 or so distinct CDR3 sequences, around a quarter of them singletons. Sequenced input: PBMCs or a T cell subset sorted from them (not recorded which). The V and J genes are TRBV6-6 and TRBJ2-7; 7 bases are a match to TRBD1. This TCR was recovered from an adult woman who had mild COVID-19 (a few samples of this study predate the infection). Cell type and time point are not known. The DNA of the CDR3 is TGTGCCAGCAGTCAGCTAGACGCCGGGACAGCTATTTACGAGCAGTACTTC. Translated: CASSQLDAGTAIYEQYF.